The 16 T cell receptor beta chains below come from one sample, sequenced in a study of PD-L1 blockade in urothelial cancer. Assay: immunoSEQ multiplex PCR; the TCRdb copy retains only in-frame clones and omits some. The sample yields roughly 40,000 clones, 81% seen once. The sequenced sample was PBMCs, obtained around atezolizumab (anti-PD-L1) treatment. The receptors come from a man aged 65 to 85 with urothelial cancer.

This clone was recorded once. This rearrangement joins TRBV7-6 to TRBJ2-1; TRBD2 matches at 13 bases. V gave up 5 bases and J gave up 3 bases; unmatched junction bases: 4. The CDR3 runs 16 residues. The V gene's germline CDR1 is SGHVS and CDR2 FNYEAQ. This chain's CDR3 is CASSETSGRDYNEQFF. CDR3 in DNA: TGTGCCAGCAGCGAAACTAGCGGGAGGGACTACAATGAGCAGTTCTTC. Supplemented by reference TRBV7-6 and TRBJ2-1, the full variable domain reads GAGVSQSPRYKVTKRGQDVALRCDPISGHVSLYWYRQALGQGPEFLTYFNYEAQQDKSGLPNDRFSAERPEGSISTLTIQRTEQRDSAMYRCASSETSGRDYNEQFFGPGTRLTVL.

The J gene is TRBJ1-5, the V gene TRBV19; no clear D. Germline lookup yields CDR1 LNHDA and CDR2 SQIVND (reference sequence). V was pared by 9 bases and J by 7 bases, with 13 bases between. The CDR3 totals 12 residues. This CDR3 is CASGGEGQPQHF. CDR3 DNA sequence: TGTGCCAGCGGCGGGGAAGGACAGCCCCAGCATTTT. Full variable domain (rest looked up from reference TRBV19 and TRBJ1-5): DGGITQSPKYLFRKEGQNVTLSCEQNLNHDAMYWYRQDPGQGLRLIYYSQIVNDFQKGDIAEGYSVSREKKESFPLTVTSAQKNPTAFYLCASGGEGQPQHFGDGTRLSIL.

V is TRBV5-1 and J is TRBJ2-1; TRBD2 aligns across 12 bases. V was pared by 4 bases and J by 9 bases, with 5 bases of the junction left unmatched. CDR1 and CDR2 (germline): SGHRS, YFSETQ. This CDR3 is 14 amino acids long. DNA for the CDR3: TGCGCCAGCAGCGGGACTAGCGGGTTCGGTGAGCAGTTCTTC. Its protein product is CASSGTSGFGEQFF. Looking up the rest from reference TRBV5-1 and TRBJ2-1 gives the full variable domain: KAGVTQTPRYLIKTRGQQVTLSCSPISGHRSVSWYQQTPGQGLQFLFEYFSETQRNKGNFPGRFSGRQFSNSRSEMNVSTLELGDSALYLCASSGTSGFGEQFFGPGTRLTVL.

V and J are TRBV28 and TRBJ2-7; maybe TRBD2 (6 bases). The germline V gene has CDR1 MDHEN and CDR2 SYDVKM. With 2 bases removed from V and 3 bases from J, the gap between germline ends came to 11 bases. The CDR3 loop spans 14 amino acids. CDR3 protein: CASSLGGSIYEQYF. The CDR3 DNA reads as TGTGCCAGCAGTTTAGGAGGGAGTATCTACGAGCAGTACTTC.

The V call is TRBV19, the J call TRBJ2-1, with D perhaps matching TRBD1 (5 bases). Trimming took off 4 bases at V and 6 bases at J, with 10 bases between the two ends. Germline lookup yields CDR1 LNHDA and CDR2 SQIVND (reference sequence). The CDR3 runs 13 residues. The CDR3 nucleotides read TGTGCCAGTAGTACCCGACAGCTCAATGAGCAGTTCTTC. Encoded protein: CASSTRQLNEQFF.

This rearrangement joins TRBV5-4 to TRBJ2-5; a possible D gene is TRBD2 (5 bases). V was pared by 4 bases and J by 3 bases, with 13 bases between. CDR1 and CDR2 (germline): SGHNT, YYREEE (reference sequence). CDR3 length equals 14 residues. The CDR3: CASSASLFEETQYF. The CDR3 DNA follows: TGTGCCAGCAGCGCTAGCTTATTCGAAGAGACCCAGTACTTC.

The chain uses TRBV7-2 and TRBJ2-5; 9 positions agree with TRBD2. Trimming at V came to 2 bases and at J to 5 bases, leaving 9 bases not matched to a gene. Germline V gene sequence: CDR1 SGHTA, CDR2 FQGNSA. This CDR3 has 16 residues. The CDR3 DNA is TGTGCCAGCAGCTTACTTACAGTAGCGGGAGTGGAGACCCAGTACTTC. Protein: CASSLLTVAGVETQYF.

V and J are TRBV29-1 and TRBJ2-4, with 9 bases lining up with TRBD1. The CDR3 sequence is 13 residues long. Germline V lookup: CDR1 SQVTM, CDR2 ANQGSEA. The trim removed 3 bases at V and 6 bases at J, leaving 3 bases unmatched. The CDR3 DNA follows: TGCAGCGTTGACAGGGGACAGGGAAACATTCAGTACTTC. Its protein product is CSVDRGQGNIQYF.

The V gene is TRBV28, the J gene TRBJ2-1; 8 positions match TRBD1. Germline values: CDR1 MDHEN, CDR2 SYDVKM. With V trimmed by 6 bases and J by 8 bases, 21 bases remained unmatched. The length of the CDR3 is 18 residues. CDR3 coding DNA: TGTGCCAGCAGCACCTTTCTCAGACAGGGGCAAAAGCAGGATGAGCAGTTCTTC. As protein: CASSTFLRQGQKQDEQFF.

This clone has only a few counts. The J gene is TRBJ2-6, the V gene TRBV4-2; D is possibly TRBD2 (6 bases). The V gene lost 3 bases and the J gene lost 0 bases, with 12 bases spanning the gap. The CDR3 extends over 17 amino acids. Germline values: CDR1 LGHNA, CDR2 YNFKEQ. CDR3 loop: CASSQEGIGSGANVLTF. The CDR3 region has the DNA TGTGCCAGCAGCCAGGAGGGAATAGGCTCTGGGGCCAACGTCCTGACTTTC.

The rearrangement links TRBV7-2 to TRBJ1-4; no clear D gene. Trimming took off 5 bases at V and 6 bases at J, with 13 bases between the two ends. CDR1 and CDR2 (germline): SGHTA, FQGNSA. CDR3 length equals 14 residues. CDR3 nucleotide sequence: TGTGCCAGCAGCCTAGACCCGGAGGATGAAAAACTGTTTTTT. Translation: CASSLDPEDEKLFF.

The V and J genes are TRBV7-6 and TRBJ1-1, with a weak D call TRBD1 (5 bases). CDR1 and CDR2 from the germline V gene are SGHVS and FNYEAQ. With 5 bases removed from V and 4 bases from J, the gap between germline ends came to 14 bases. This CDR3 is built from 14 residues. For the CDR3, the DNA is TGTGCCAGCAGCCCCAGGCCGGGGGTCACTGAAGCTTTCTTT. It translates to CASSPRPGVTEAFF.

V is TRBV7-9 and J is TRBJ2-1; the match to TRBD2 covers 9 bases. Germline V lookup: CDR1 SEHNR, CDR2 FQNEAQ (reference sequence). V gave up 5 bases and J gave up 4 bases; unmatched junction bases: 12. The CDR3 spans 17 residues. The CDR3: CASSHRLAGAGYNEQFF. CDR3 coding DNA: TGTGCCAGCAGCCACCGTTTAGCGGGAGCCGGGTACAATGAGCAGTTCTTC.

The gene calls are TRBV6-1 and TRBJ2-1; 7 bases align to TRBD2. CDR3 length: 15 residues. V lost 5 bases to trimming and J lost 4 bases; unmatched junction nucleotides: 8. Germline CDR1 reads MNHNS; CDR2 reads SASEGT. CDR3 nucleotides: TGTGCCAGCAGTTCGGGAGGTGCTTCATACAATGAGCAGTTCTTC. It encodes CASSSGGASYNEQFF.

The CDR3 protein is CASSLASGLGGTEAFF. The CDR3 DNA sequence: TGTGCCAGCAGCTTAGCCTCCGGGTTGGGGGGCACTGAAGCTTTCTTT. The chain combines TRBV7-9 with TRBJ1-1, with D maybe TRBD1 (5 bases). The CDR3 runs to 16 residues. Trimming shortened V by 0 bases and J by 4 bases, and 15 bases separated the two germline ends. CDR1 is SEHNR, CDR2 FQNEAQ, per germline (reference sequence).

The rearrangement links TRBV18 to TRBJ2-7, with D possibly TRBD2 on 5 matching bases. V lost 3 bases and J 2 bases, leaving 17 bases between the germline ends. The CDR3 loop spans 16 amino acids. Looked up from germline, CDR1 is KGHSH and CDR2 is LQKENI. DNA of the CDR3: TGTGCCAGCTCACCCGTCGAGAGGGCAGACGCCTACGAGCAGTACTTC. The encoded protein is CASSPVERADAYEQYF.